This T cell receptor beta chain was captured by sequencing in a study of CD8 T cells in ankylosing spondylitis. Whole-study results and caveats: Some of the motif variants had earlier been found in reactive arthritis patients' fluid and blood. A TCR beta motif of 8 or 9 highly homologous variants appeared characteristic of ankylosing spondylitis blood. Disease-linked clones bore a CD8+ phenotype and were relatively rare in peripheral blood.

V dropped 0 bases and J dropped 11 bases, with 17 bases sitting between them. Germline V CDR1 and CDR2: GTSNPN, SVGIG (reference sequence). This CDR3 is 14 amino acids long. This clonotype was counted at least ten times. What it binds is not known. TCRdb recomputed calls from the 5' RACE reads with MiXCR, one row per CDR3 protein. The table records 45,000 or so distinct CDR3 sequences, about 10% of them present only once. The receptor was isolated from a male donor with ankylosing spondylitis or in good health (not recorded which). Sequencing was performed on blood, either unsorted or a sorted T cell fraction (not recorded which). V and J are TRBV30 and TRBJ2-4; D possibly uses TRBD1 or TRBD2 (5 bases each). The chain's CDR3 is CAWSVRRDQGVQYF. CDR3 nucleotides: TGTGCCTGGAGTGTACGCAGGGACCAAGGGGTTCAGTACTTC.